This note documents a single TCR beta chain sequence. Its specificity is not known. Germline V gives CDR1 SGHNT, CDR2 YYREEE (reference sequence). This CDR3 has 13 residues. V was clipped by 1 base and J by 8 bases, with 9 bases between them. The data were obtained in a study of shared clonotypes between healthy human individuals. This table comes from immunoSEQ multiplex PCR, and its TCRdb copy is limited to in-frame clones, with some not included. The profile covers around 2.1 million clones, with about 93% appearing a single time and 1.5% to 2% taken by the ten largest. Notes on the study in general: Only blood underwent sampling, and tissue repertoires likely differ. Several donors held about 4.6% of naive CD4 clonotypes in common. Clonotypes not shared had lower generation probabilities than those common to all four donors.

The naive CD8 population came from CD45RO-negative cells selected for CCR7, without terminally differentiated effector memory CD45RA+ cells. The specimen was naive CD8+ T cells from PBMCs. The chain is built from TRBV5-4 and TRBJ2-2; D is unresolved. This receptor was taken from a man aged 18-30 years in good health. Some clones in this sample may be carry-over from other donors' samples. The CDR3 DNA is TGTGCCAGCAGCTTGTGGCCGGCAGGGGAGCTGTTTTTT. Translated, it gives CASSLWPAGELFF.